Presented here are 3 T cell receptor beta chains from one specimen sequenced in a study of PD-1 blockade in classical Hodgkin lymphoma. Every patient experienced relapse after autologous stem cell transplantation, and brentuximab vedotin exposure varied. The method was immunoSEQ multiplex PCR; TCRdb's version includes in-frame clones alone and lacks a portion of them. Of approximately 26,000 clones in the sample, about 70% are singletons; the top ten hold more than 3%. This sample comprised peripheral blood mononuclear cells (PBMCs), obtained at baseline. These receptors all stem from a human donor with classical Hodgkin lymphoma.

CDR3 sequence reads: CATRDQSSAQYF. The CDR3 nucleotides read TGTGCCACCCGGGATCAGAGCTCTGCGCAGTATTTT. V is TRBV6-5 and J is TRBJ2-3; D is possibly TRBD2 (5 bases). This CDR3 is built from 12 residues. V was pared by 10 bases and J by 10 bases, with 18 bases between. The germline V gene encodes CDR1 MNHEY and CDR2 SVGAGI.

J is TRBJ2-5 and V is TRBV9; 9 positions match TRBD1. The germline gives CDR1 SGDLS, CDR2 YYNGEE. There are 15 residues in the CDR3. V was clipped by 2 bases and J by 5 bases; unmatched bases: 7. The CDR3: CASSVGTGRMETQYF. The DNA for the CDR3 is TGTGCCAGCAGCGTGGGGACAGGGAGGATGGAGACCCAGTACTTC.

The V and J genes are TRBV6-5 and TRBJ1-1; no firm D call. With 3 bases removed from V and 9 bases from J, the gap between germline ends came to 14 bases. CDR3 length equals 13 residues. Germline CDR1 MNHEY, CDR2 SVGAGI. The CDR3 DNA reads as TGTGCCAGCAGTTATCGTGTTGGGTTTAAAGCTTTCTTT. It codes for CASSYRVGFKAFF.